This T cell receptor (beta chain) was captured in a study of T cell responses to AZD1222 COVID-19 vaccine (dated by TCRdb to the early 2020s). Some background on the complete study: AZD1222 recipients given second doses at about 4 weeks or at about 12 weeks were pooled, since spike-specific TCR depth and breadth were not found to differ between the two schedules. Trial participants were enrolled into age subgroups of 18-55, 56-69 and 70-plus years, which contained approximately 150, 28 and 58 TCR-sequenced participants, respectively. A total of 230 to 250 trial participants underwent TCR sequencing, of whom around 200 received two doses of AZD1222 and roughly 25 received two doses of the MenACWY control vaccine.

CDR1 and CDR2 were assigned from the germline V gene as KGHSY and FQNENV. Germline trimming amounts to 3 bases on V and 4 bases on J, with 4 as the count of junction bases outside the gene matches. Measured from the cysteine to the phenylalanine, the CDR3 is 14 residues long. The entry retains the CDR3 DNA only, 42 bases that are in frame from base 1. Comment on this clone: What this receptor recognizes is not known. No much larger clone exists at a distance of one base, and base qualities are not known.

The CDR3 regions of human TCRbeta chains were analyzed by immunosequencing. The authors' pipeline ran thus. Repertoire TCRs were matched against a reference library of SARS-CoV-2-specific TCRs generated with the MIRA antigen-specificity platform. Breadth was defined as the fraction of unique TCRs that were SARS-CoV-2-associated. Depth was defined as the fraction of total T cells that were SARS-CoV-2-associated. Using the MIRA data, each spike-specific TCR was mapped to the spike region that the TCR reacts to and placed in a CD4 or CD8 class. Log10-transformed breadth and depth values were compared by one-way ANOVA with Sidak's multiple comparisons tests. TCRdb limited this immuneACCESS table to in-frame rearrangements with V and J called. A share of clones is missing; checked studies link under half to unresolved V genes, and the rest is unexplained. V, J and clone size were drawn from that table, and D and trimming were deduced from the DNA. The sample records about 96,000 clones, 88% of which are singletons. Less than 3.5% of the sample rests with the top ten.

What the work shows at the level of the full study, not this receptor alone: Epitopes outside the regions mutated in the B.1.351 and B.1.1.7 variants were reportedly recognized by nearly half of the unique spike-specific TCRs. Most participants were white British and females outnumbered males, and the authors suggested that clonal diversity may have been underestimated. No day 14 peak-response samples were available, so repertoires were characterized only after the peak T cell response. Only a handful of AZD1222 recipients were SARS-CoV-2 seropositive at baseline, limiting conclusions about previously exposed vaccinees. The 56-69-year group was small, and its depth increase did not reach significance, likely because of low power. Vaccine-associated CD4 TCRs spanned the whole spike protein, with dominant responses in regions 160-218 and 743-854. After two AZD1222 doses, both the breadth and the depth of spike-specific TCRs were significantly higher than at day 0 and than in MenACWY recipients.

The time point label, as the study defines it: baseline before first vaccination. Vaccinee samples came from UK trials COV001 and COV002, including a single-blind randomized controlled phase 2/3 trial of AZD1222 (ChAdOx1 nCoV-19) in healthy adults. For TCRbeta chain sequencing, PBMC samples from trial participants were taken at day 0 and at day 28 after the second dose. This sample comprised peripheral blood, obtained on day 0 of AZD1222 vaccination. The clonotype was recovered from an adult in good health. This chain is built from TRBV16 and TRBJ1-2; TRBD1 aligns with 8 central bases. The CDR3 region: CASSQGTGLYGYTF. Here is the DNA: TGTGCCAGCAGCCAGGGGACAGGCCTCTATGGCTACACCTTC.